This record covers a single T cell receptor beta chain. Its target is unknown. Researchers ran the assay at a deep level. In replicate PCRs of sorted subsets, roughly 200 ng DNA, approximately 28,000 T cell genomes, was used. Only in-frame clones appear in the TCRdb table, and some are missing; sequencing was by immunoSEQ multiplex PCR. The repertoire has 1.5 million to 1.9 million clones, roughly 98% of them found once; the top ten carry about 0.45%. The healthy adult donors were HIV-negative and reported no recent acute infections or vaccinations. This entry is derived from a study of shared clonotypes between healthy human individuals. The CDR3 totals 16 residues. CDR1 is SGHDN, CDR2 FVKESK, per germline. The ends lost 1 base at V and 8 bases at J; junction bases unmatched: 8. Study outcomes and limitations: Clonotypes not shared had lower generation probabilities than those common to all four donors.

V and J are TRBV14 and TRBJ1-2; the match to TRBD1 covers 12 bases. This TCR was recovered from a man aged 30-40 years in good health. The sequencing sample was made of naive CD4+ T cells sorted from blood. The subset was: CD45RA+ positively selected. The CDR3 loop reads CASSQVMGQGANGYTF. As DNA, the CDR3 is TGTGCCAGCAGCCAAGTCATGGGACAGGGGGCGAACGGCTACACCTTC.